The present entry profiles one TCR beta chain with its context. No antigen is known for it. The CDR3 is 15 amino acids. V lost 0 bases to trimming and J lost 2 bases; unmatched junction nucleotides: 1. The germline CDR1 and CDR2 sequences are SGHRS and YFSETQ. This sample was included in a study of T-cell memory formation after mild COVID-19. Study-level points and caveats: CM and EM subsets held most contracting CD4+ clones; EMRA held CD8+ ones. Researchers found some responding clones in pre-infection memory, a sign that cross-reactive memory joined. Day 37-peaking second-wave clones had unconfirmed SARS-CoV-2 specificity.

It was 5'RACE with constant-segment primers that produced the TCR alpha and TCR beta cDNA libraries, which carried sample barcodes and UMIs. TCRdb called the 5' RACE reads again in MiXCR, with one record for every CDR3 protein. The sample includes around 370,000 distinct CDR3 sequences, around 21% of them seen just once. The chain has TRBV5-1 and TRBJ2-1; TRBD2 matches at 8 bases. Material: PBMCs or a T cell subset sorted from them (not recorded which). The clonotype comes from an adult woman who had mild COVID-19 (a few samples of this study predate the infection). Cell type and time point are not known. CDR3 in DNA: TGCGCCAGCAGCTTGGCTAGCGGGCCCTACAATGAGCAGTTCTTC. Translated, it gives CASSLASGPYNEQFF.